One sample yielded the 21 T cell receptor beta chains listed below, sequenced in a study of cytomegalovirus exposure and HLA in healthy donors. The PCR ran on 60 Vbeta and 13 Jbeta primers. Clones were sequenced by immunoSEQ multiplex PCR, and TCRdb holds only the in-frame ones, with some missing. The sample lists about 200,000 clones; roughly 80% were seen once. The sequenced material came from PBMCs. All receptors come from a man aged 25-45 years in good health and CMV-seronegative.

This chain uses TRBV2 with TRBJ1-4; no reliable D call. The germline V gene encodes CDR1 SNHLY and CDR2 FYNNEI. The CDR3 has 13 amino acids. Deletions cut 8 bases from V and 5 bases from J, with 12 bases between. This CDR3 reads CASRNRVNEKLFF. The CDR3 DNA reads as TGTGCCAGCCGAAACAGAGTGAATGAAAAACTGTTTTTT.

This clone has just a few counts. CDR3 nucleotide sequence: TGTGCCAGCAGTGCGACAGGGTTGTTGGCTGAAGCTTTCTTT. Translated: CASSATGLLAEAFF. The rearrangement uses TRBV6-1 and TRBJ1-1; TRBD1 matches at 7 bases. With V trimmed by 4 bases and J by 6 bases, 8 bases remained unmatched. Per the germline V gene, CDR1 is MNHNS and CDR2 is SASEGT. This CDR3 is built from 14 residues.

CDR3 loop: CASSQDPGLAGYEQYF. The CDR3 DNA is TGCGCCAGCAGCCAAGACCCGGGACTAGCGGGCTACGAGCAGTACTTC. The chain couples TRBV4-1 to TRBJ2-7; 12 nucleotides match TRBD2. The CDR3 spans 16 residues. Germline-derived CDR1 and CDR2 are MGHRA and YSYEKL. J gave up 3 bases and V 0 bases, and 3 bases lay outside the gene matches.

The J gene is TRBJ2-1, the V gene TRBV5-6; 8 nucleotides match TRBD1. Per germline, CDR1 SGHDT and CDR2 YYEEEE. The CDR3 has 12 amino acids. V lost 3 bases and J lost 10; bases outside the gene matches: 3. The CDR3 DNA reads as TGTGCCAGCAGCTGGACAGGGAGGGAGCAGTTCTTC. It specifies CASSWTGREQFF. Variable domain in full (rest from reference TRBV5-6 and TRBJ2-1): DAGVTQSPTHLIKTRGQQVTLRCSPKSGHDTVSWYQQALGQGPQFIFQYYEEEERQRGNFPDRFSGHQFPNYSSELNVNALLLGDSALYLCASSWTGREQFFGPGTRLTVL.

This chain uses TRBV7-9 with TRBJ2-7; D not resolved. Germline V gives CDR1 SEHNR, CDR2 FQNEAQ (reference sequence). V gave up 1 base and J gave up 0 bases, with 10 bases separating them. This CDR3 has 15 amino acids. CDR3 sequence: CASSLVGSSSYEQYF. The CDR3 DNA follows: TGTGCCAGCAGCTTAGTTGGCTCAAGCTCCTACGAGCAGTACTTC.

This chain uses TRBV19 with TRBJ2-7; D unresolved. With 2 bases removed from V and 5 bases from J, the gap between germline ends came to 10 bases. The CDR3 runs 13 residues. Per the germline V gene, CDR1 is LNHDA and CDR2 is SQIVND (reference sequence). This CDR3 is CASSIKRSHEQYF. Written as DNA, the CDR3 is TGTGCCAGTAGTATAAAGAGAAGCCACGAGCAGTACTTC.

The V gene is TRBV27, the J gene TRBJ1-2, with D possibly TRBD1 on 5 matching bases. This CDR3 has 19 residues. Germline values: CDR1 MNHEY, CDR2 SMNVEV (reference sequence). Trimming removed 0 bases from V and 8 bases from J, with 28 bases in between. For the CDR3, the DNA is TGTGCCAGCAGTTTATCCCCTAGGGGCGCCACTAAAGTAAAGGAAGGCTACACCTTC. Translating gives CASSLSPRGATKVKEGYTF.

In its sample, this clone was seen a few times. This chain joins TRBV2 and TRBJ1-1; D gene unclear. V gave up 4 bases and J gave up 7 bases, with 4 bases separating them. Looked up from germline, CDR1 is SNHLY and CDR2 is FYNNEI. There are 10 residues in the CDR3. The CDR3 sequence is CASSGGEAFF. CDR3 coding DNA: TGTGCCAGCAGTGGAGGTGAAGCTTTCTTT.

This chain connects TRBV6-5 to TRBJ2-7; tentatively, D is TRBD2 (6 bases). Trimming took 2 bases from V and 3 from J, leaving 8 bases between them. CDR1 is MNHEY and CDR2 is SVGAGI in the germline V gene. The length of the CDR3 is 13 residues. CDR3 sequence: CASSYKAGYEQYF. CDR3 sequence (DNA): TGTGCCAGCAGTTACAAAGCGGGCTACGAGCAGTACTTC.

This clone was counted once. The chain couples TRBV7-9 to TRBJ2-3; D uncertain. The CDR3 extends over 15 amino acids. Trimming removed 1 base from V and 0 bases from J, with 8 bases in between. Germline assignment: CDR1 SEHNR and CDR2 FQNEAQ (reference sequence). For the CDR3, the DNA is TGTGCCAGCAGCTTAGAGGCGGCGAGCACAGATACGCAGTATTTT. Translating gives CASSLEAASTDTQYF.

This chain joins TRBV4-3 and TRBJ2-1; 8 bases line up with TRBD2. The V and J ends lost 0 bases and 8 bases, in that order; junction bases with no gene match: 9. The CDR3 extends over 16 amino acids. Germline V gene data show CDR1 as LGHNA and CDR2 as YSLEER. CDR3 protein: CASSQDEGGGLDEQFF. CDR3 coding DNA: TGCGCCAGCAGCCAAGATGAAGGCGGGGGGCTCGATGAGCAGTTCTTC.

The chain employs TRBV10-3 and TRBJ1-1; no definite D call. Trimming removed 8 bases at V and 6 bases at J, with 16 bases between. From germline, CDR1 is ENHRY and CDR2 SYGVKD. The CDR3 is 13 residues long. The CDR3 region has the DNA TGTGCCATCTCGACGCTCAGAGGCCCTGAAGCTTTCTTT. Protein sequence: CAISTLRGPEAFF.

The rearrangement joins TRBV6-6 to TRBJ1-2; 10 bases map to TRBD1. This CDR3 is built from 14 residues. Germline V CDR1 and CDR2: MNHNY, SVGAGI (reference sequence). V lost 5 bases, J lost 0 bases, and 0 bases stayed unmatched. The CDR3 region has the DNA TGTGCCAGCAGTGGACAGGGGGCTAACTATGGCTACACCTTC. Translated, it gives CASSGQGANYGYTF.

CDR3 in DNA: TGTGCCAGCAGTGCTCTGGGCGGGGGGCACCAAGAGACCCAGTACTTC. Translation gives CASSALGGGHQETQYF. This rearrangement joins TRBV2 to TRBJ2-5; 8 nucleotides line up with TRBD2. Germline lookup yields CDR1 SNHLY and CDR2 FYNNEI. Germline trimming cut 4 bases from V and 0 bases from J; bases unmatched to any gene: 7. CDR3 length: 16 amino acids.

A note on this clone: The same CDR3 arises from other DNA sequences in this sample as well. The genes are TRBV9 and TRBJ1-1, with D possibly TRBD1 on 5 matching bases. V lost 0 bases and J lost 6, with 6 bases in between. Germline lookup yields CDR1 SGDLS and CDR2 YYNGEE. The CDR3 contains 12 residues. The CDR3 sequence: CASSVGGAEAFF. The DNA of the CDR3 is TGTGCCAGCAGCGTAGGGGGCGCTGAAGCTTTCTTT.

This clone was detected a few times. The V call is TRBV6-4, the J call TRBJ2-3; 9 bases match TRBD1. V was pared by 10 bases and J by 4 bases, with 9 bases of the junction left unmatched. The CDR3 runs 14 residues. The germline CDR1 and CDR2 sequences are MRHNA and SNTAGT. The CDR3 region is CATGLGQGSDTQYF. The CDR3 nucleotides read TGTGCCACCGGGCTGGGACAGGGCTCAGATACGCAGTATTTT.

The V call is TRBV18, the J call TRBJ1-1; perhaps TRBD1 as D (6 bases). Germline V gene lookup returns CDR1 KGHSH and CDR2 LQKENI. The CDR3 contains 16 residues. The germline V and J ends were trimmed by 0 bases and 1 base, with 12 bases remaining between them. The CDR3 sequence: CASSPPGTGTNTEAFF. In DNA form, the CDR3 reads TGTGCCAGCTCACCACCAGGTACAGGGACGAACACTGAAGCTTTCTTT.

This rearrangement joins TRBV11-2 to TRBJ2-1; D unresolved. This CDR3 is 13 amino acids long. V lost 2 bases and J lost 10, with 12 bases in between. Germline V gene data show CDR1 as SGHAT and CDR2 as FQNNGV. CDR3 protein: CASSLRSAWEQFF. CDR3 in DNA: TGTGCCAGCAGCTTACGGTCCGCGTGGGAGCAGTTCTTC.

The V gene is TRBV7-3, the J gene TRBJ2-5; a weak D match, TRBD2 (5 bases). CDR1 is SGHTA and CDR2 is FQGTGA in the germline V gene. V was shortened by 5 bases and J by 4 bases, with 17 bases between the two germline ends. CDR3 length: 15 amino acids. This CDR3 reads CASSRTGSAGETQYF. The CDR3 region has the DNA TGTGCCAGCAGCCGGACGGGATCCGCGGGAGAGACCCAGTACTTC.

This chain uses TRBV7-9 with TRBJ2-1; possible D gene TRBD1, 6 bases. Germline V CDR1 and CDR2: SEHNR, FQNEAQ (reference sequence). The ends were cut back, 1 base at V and 15 bases at J, with 10 bases in the middle. This CDR3 spans 11 amino acids. CDR3 nucleotide sequence: TGTGCCAGCAGCTTAGAAGGGACATGGTTCTTC. It specifies CASSLEGTWFF.

CDR3 in amino acids: CASSPRTQYGTEAFF. The CDR3 DNA follows: TGTGCCAGCAGCCCCCGGACACAATACGGCACTGAAGCTTTCTTT. The V call is TRBV9, the J call TRBJ1-1; the D gene is possibly TRBD1 (5 bases). The CDR3 length is 15 residues. V was clipped by 4 bases and J by 4 bases, with 17 bases between them. CDR1 and CDR2 (germline): SGDLS, YYNGEE.